The clone carrying this T cell receptor (beta chain) was counted between two and nine times. Antigen unknown. Sequence at one end of the junction differs from germline and may be a read error. These data come from a study of blood T cells in healthy people across ages. The study recruited healthy Caucasian donors from Russia who were aged about 6 to 95. A J-beta primer mix and a sample-barcoded 5' primer were used in a second PCR of roughly 7 to 12 cycles. TCRdb reprocessed the 5' RACE reads via MiXCR and lists one record per CDR3 protein. The sample lists about 1.8 million distinct CDR3 sequences, about 50% occurring once. Broader study findings: Both higher diversity and more naive CD4+ cells marked long-lived donors when set against aged donors.

This clonotype was obtained from a woman in her thirties or forties in good health. Sequenced material: blood.

CDR3 nucleotide sequence: TGTGCCATCAGAGGACAGGGCAAAACCTACAAGCAGTACTTC. Its protein product is CAIRGQGKTYKQYF. The chain links TRBV10-3 to TRBJ2-7, with TRBD1 matching 8 bases. This CDR3 is built from 14 residues. Germline V gene lookup returns CDR1 ENHRY and CDR2 SYGVKD.